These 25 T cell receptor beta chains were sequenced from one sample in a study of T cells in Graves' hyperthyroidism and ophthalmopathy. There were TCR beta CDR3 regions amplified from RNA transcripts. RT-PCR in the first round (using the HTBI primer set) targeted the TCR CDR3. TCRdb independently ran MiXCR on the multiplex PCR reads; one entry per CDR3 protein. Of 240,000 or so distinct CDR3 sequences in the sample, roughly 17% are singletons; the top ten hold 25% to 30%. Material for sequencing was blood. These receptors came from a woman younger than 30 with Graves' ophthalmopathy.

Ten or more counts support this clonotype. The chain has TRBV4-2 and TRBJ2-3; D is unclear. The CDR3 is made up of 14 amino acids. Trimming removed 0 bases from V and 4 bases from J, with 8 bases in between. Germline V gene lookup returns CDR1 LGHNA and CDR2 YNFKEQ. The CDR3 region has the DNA TGTGCCAGCAGCCAAGATGGGGTTTCAGATACGCAGTATTTT. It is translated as CASSQDGVSDTQYF.

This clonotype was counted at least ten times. In nucleotides, the CDR3 is TGTGCCAGCAGCTTAGGACAGGGAGGTGGAAACACCATATATTTT. Its translation is CASSLGQGGGNTIYF. V gene TRBV11-2 combines with J gene TRBJ1-3; 7 bases are a match to TRBD1. CDR1 SGHAT and CDR2 FQNNGV come from the germline V gene. This CDR3 is built from 15 residues. With V trimmed by 1 base and J by 3 bases, 3 bases remained unmatched.

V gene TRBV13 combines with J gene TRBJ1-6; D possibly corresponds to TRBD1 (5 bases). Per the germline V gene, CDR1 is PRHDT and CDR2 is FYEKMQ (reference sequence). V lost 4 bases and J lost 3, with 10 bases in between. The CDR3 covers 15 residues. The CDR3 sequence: CASSYGGGYNSPLHF. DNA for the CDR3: TGTGCCAGCAGCTACGGGGGAGGCTATAATTCACCCCTCCACTTT. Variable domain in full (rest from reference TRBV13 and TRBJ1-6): AAGVIQSPRHLIKEKRETATLKCYPIPRHDTVYWYQQGPGQDPQFLISFYEKMQSDKGSIPDRFSAQQFSDYHSELNMSSLELGDSALYFCASSYGGGYNSPLHFGNGTRLTVT.

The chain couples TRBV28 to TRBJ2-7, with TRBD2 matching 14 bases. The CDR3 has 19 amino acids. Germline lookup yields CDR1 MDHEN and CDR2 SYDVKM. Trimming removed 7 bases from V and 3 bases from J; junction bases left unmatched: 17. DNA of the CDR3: TGTGCCAGCAACCCAACGGTGAGGACTAGCGGGGGGTTACTCTACGAGCAGTACTTC. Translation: CASNPTVRTSGGLLYEQYF.

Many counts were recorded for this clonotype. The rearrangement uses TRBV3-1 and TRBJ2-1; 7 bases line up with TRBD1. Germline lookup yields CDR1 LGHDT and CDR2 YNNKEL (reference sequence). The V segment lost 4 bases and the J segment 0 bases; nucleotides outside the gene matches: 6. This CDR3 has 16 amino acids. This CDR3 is CASSRSTGSSYNEQFF. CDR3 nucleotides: TGTGCCAGCAGCCGATCGACAGGGAGCTCCTACAATGAGCAGTTCTTC.

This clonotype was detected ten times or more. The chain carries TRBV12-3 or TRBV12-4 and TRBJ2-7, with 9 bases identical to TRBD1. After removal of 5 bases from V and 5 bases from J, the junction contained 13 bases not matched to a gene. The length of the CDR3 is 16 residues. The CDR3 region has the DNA TGTGCCAGCAGTCGTGAAACGGGACAGGGCCTCAACGAGCAGTACTTC. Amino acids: CASSRETGQGLNEQYF.

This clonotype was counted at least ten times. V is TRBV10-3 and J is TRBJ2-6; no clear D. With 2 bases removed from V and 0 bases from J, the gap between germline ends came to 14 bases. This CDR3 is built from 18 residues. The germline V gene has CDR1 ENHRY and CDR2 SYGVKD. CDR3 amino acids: CAISERAYPTSGANVLTF. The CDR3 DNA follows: TGTGCCATCAGTGAGAGAGCCTACCCAACCTCTGGGGCCAACGTCCTGACTTTC.

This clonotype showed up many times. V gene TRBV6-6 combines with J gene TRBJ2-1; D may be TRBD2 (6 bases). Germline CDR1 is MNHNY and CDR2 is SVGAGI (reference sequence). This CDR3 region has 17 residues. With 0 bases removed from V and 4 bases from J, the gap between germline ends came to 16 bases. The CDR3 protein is CASSYSETRVGYNEQFF. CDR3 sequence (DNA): TGTGCCAGCAGTTACTCTGAGACTAGGGTGGGGTACAATGAGCAGTTCTTC.

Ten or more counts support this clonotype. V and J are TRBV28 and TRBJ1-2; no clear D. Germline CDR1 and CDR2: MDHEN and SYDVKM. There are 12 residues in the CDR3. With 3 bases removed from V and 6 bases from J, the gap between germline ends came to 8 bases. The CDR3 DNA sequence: TGTGCCAGCAGTTTTAGCGTGAATGGCTACACCTTC. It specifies CASSFSVNGYTF.

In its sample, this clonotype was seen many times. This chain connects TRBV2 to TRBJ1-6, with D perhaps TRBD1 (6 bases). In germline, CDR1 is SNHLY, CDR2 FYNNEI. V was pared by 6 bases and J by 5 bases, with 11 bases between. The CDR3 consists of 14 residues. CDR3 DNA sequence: TGTGCCAGCAGCAGGGACACAGATAATTCACCCCTCCACTTT. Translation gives CASSRDTDNSPLHF.

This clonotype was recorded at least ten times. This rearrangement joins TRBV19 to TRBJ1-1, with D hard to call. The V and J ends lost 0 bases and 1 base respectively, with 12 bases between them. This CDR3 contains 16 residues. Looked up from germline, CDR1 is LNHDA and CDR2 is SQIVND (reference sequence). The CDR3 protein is CASSIDLVNGNTEAFF. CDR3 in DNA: TGTGCCAGTAGTATAGATCTGGTTAATGGGAACACTGAAGCTTTCTTT.

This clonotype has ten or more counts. The CDR3 DNA reads TGTGCCAGGAGACTAGCGGGGCTTCGGGACAATGAGCAGTTCTTC. It is translated as CARRLAGLRDNEQFF. This rearrangement joins TRBV2 to TRBJ2-1; 11 bases are a match to TRBD2. Germline CDR1 and CDR2: SNHLY and FYNNEI. The CDR3 is 15 amino acids. With V trimmed by 9 bases and J by 5 bases, 9 bases remained unmatched.

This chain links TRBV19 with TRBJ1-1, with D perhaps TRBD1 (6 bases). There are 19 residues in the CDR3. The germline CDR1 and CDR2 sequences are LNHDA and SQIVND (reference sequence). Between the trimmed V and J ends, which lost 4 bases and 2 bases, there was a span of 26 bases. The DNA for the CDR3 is TGTGCCAGTAGTACTATGAGCTATCCCGGGGACACACATAACACTGAAGCTTTCTTT. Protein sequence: CASSTMSYPGDTHNTEAFF.

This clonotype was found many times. The CDR3 DNA reads as TGTGCCAGCAGCGATTTCTGGGGGGGACAGGCCACCTACAATGAGCAGTTCTTC. Protein: CASSDFWGGQATYNEQFF. The chain uses TRBV9 and TRBJ2-1; tentatively, D is TRBD1 (8 bases). The CDR3 totals 18 residues. Germline V gene lookup returns CDR1 SGDLS and CDR2 YYNGEE. V was cut by 3 bases and J by 2 bases, with 21 bases left in between.

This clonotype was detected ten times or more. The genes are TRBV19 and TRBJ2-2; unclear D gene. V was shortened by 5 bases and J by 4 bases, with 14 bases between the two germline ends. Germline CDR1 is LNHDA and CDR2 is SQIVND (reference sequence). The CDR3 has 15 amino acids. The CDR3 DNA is TGTGCCAGTAGTCAAAACACAGTCCTCACCGGGGAGCTGTTTTTT. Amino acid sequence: CASSQNTVLTGELFF.

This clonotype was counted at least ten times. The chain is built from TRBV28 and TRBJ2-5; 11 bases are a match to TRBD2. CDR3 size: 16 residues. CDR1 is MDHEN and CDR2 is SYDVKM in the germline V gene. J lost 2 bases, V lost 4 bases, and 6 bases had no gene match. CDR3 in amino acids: CASSSTGTSGQETQYF. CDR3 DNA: TGTGCCAGCAGTTCCACCGGGACTAGCGGACAAGAGACCCAGTACTTC.

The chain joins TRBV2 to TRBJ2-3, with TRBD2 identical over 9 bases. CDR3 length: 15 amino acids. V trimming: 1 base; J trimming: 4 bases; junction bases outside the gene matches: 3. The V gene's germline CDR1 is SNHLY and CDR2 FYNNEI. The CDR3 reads CASSEEVAGADTQYF. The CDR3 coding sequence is TGTGCCAGCAGTGAAGAAGTAGCGGGAGCAGATACGCAGTATTTT. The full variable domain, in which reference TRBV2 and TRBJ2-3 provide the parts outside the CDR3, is EPEVTQTPSHQVTQMGQEVILRCVPISNHLYFYWYRQILGQKVEFLVSFYNNEISEKSEIFDDQFSVERPDGSNFTLKIRSTKLEDSAMYFCASSEEVAGADTQYFGPGTRLTVL.

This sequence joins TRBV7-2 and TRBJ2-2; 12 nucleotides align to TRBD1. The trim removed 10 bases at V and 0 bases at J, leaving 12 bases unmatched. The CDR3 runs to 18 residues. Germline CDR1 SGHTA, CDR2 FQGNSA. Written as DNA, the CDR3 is TGTGCCATTGCGGGGGACAGGGGGCGTATTTCGAACACCGGGGAGCTGTTTTTT. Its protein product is CAIAGDRGRISNTGELFF. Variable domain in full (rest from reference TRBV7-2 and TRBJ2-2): GAGVSQSPSNKVTEKGKDVELRCDPISGHTALYWYRQSLGQGLEFLIYFQGNSAPDKSGLPSDRFSAERTGGSVSTLTIQRTQQEDSAVYLCAIAGDRGRISNTGELFFGEGSRLTVL.

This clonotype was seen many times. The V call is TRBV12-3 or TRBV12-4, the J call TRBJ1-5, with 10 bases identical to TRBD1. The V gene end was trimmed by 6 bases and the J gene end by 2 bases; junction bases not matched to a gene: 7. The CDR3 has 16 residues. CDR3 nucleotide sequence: TGTGCCAGCAGCAAGACAGGGGGCAGTGGCAATCAGCCCCAGCATTTT. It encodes CASSKTGGSGNQPQHF.

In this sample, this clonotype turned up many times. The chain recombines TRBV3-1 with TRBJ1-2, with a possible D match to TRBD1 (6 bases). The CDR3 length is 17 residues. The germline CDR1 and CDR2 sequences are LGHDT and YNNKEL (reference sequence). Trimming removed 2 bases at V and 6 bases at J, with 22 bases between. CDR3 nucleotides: TGTGCCAGCAGCCAAAATTCACTAGGGCGGGGGCACCATGGCTACACCTTC. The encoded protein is CASSQNSLGRGHHGYTF. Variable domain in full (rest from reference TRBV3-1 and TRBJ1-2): DTAVSQTPKYLVTQMGNDKSIKCEQNLGHDTMYWYKQDSKKFLKIMFSYNNKELIINETVPNRFSPKSPDKAHLNLHINSLELGDSAVYFCASSQNSLGRGHHGYTFGSGTRLTVV.

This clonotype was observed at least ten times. The CDR3 nucleotides are TGCAGTGCCCCGGGACTAGCGGGATATGAGCAGTTCTTC. Its translation: CSAPGLAGYEQFF. The rearrangement joins TRBV20-1 to TRBJ2-1; 13 bases fit TRBD2. Germline V CDR1 and CDR2: DFQATT, SNEGSKA (reference sequence). V lost 6 bases and J lost 8; bases outside the gene matches: 4. CDR3 length equals 13 residues.

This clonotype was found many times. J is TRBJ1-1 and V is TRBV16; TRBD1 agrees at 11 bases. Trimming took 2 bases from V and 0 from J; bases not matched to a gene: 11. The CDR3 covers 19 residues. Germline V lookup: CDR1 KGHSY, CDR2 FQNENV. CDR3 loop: CASSQTRLWDRGMNTEAFF. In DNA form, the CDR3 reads TGTGCCAGCAGCCAAACCCGTCTCTGGGACAGGGGGATGAACACTGAAGCTTTCTTT.

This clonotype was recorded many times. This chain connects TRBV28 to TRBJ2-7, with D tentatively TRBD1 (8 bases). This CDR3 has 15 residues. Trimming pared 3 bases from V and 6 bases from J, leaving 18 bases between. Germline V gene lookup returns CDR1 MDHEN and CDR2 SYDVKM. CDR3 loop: CASSFTTGEGGEQYF. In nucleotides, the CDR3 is TGTGCCAGCAGTTTCACGACAGGGGAGGGGGGCGAGCAGTACTTC.

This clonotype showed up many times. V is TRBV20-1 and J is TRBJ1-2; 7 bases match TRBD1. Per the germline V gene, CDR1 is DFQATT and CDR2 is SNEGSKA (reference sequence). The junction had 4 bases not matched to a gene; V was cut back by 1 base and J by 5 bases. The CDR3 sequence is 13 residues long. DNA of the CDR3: TGCAGTGCTAGAGGGGGGACAGCATATGGCTACACCTTC. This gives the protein CSARGGTAYGYTF.

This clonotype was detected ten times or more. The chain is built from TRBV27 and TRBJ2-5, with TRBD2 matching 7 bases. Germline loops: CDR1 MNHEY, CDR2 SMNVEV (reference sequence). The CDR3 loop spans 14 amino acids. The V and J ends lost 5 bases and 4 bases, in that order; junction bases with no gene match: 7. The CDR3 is CASSIGLGVETQYF. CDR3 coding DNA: TGTGCCAGCAGTATTGGACTAGGGGTAGAGACCCAGTACTTC.